One sample yielded the 22 T cell receptor beta chains listed below, sequenced in a study of T cells in Graves' hyperthyroidism and ophthalmopathy. The TCR beta CDR3 regions underwent amplification using RNA transcripts as the source. Carried out on the TCR CDR3, a first-round RT-PCR used the HTBI primer set. Each CDR3 protein is one row after TCRdb ran MiXCR on the multiplex PCR reads. The sample lists around 300,000 distinct CDR3 sequences; less than 15% were seen once. Sequencing was carried out using blood. These receptor sequences come from a woman in her 30s with Graves' hyperthyroidism that later progressed to Graves' ophthalmopathy.

This clonotype was detected ten times or more. The V and J genes are TRBV20-1 and TRBJ2-4, with 7 nucleotides matching TRBD1. Germline CDR1 is DFQATT and CDR2 is SNEGSKA (reference sequence). The CDR3 is 12 residues long. For the CDR3, the DNA is TGCAGCACCATAGACAGGGCGGACATTCAGTACTTC. Translated: CSTIDRADIQYF.

This clonotype was picked up many times. This chain uses TRBV27 with TRBJ2-4; 9 bases are shared with TRBD1. V gave up 8 bases and J gave up 0 bases; unmatched junction bases: 11. Germline loops: CDR1 MNHEY, CDR2 SMNVEV (reference sequence). This CDR3 contains 17 residues. DNA for the CDR3: TGTGCCAGCGGTGAGGGGACAGGGTATCTAGCCAAAAACATTCAGTACTTC. Translating it yields CASGEGTGYLAKNIQYF.

This clonotype showed up just a few times. The J gene is TRBJ2-1, the V gene TRBV6-1; 13 nucleotides align to TRBD2. CDR1 is MNHNS, CDR2 SASEGT, per germline. The ends lost 7 bases at V and 8 bases at J; junction bases unmatched: 17. CDR3 length equals 18 residues. In DNA, the CDR3 is TGTGCCAGCACCGACAACAAATGGACTAGCGGGAGTGGCGATGAGCAGTTCTTC. Translation gives CASTDNKWTSGSGDEQFF.

Only a few counts were recorded for this clonotype. The rearrangement uses TRBV4-3 and TRBJ2-5; 8 bases are shared with TRBD1. After removal of 1 base from V and 5 bases from J, the junction contained 0 bases not matched to a gene. This CDR3 is built from 13 residues. From germline, CDR1 is LGHNA and CDR2 YSLEER. Here the CDR3 DNA reads TGCGCCAGCAGCCAAGGACAGGGGGAGACCCAGTACTTC. Translating it yields CASSQGQGETQYF.

Turning to this clonotype: At one end, the junction sequence differs from germline, possibly due to a read error. The chain couples TRBV6-1 to TRBJ2-7; 9 positions agree with TRBD2. Looked up from germline, CDR1 is MNHNS and CDR2 is SASEGT. The CDR3 consists of 16 residues. CDR3 in DNA: TGTGCCAGCAGTCCCGAGGGGAGCGGGAGGTCCTACGGGCAGTACTTC. Encoded protein: CASSPEGSGRSYGQYF.

This clonotype has ten or more counts. The V call is TRBV2, the J call TRBJ2-1, with D perhaps being TRBD1 or TRBD2 (5 bases each). The germline V gene encodes CDR1 SNHLY and CDR2 FYNNEI. V lost 3 bases to trimming and J lost 8 bases, with 26 bases between them. The CDR3 is made up of 18 amino acids. Written as DNA, the CDR3 is TGTGCCAGCAGTGATCTCGGAGTGGGGCTAGCATCCTCCCATGAGCAGTTCTTC. Residues: CASSDLGVGLASSHEQFF.

This clonotype was observed many times. This sequence joins TRBV28 and TRBJ2-7; possibly TRBD1 for D (6 bases). Looked up from germline, CDR1 is MDHEN and CDR2 is SYDVKM. The germline V and J ends were trimmed by 5 bases and 0 bases, with 11 bases remaining between them. This CDR3 contains 14 residues. In nucleotides, the CDR3 is TGTGCCAGCAGTAAAGGGACACCCTCCTACGAGCAGTACTTC. It codes for CASSKGTPSYEQYF. Based on the CDR3 plus reference TRBV28 and TRBJ2-7, the full variable domain is DVKVTQSSRYLVKRTGEKVFLECVQDMDHENMFWYRQDPGLGLRLIYFSYDVKMKEKGDIPEGYSVSREKKERFSLILESASTNQTSMYLCASSKGTPSYEQYFGPGTRLTVT.

This clonotype appeared many times. The chain uses TRBV6-2 or TRBV6-3 and TRBJ1-1; no firm D call. In germline, CDR1 is MNHEY, CDR2 SVGEGT. The CDR3 has 13 amino acids. The V end lost 4 bases, the J end lost 6 bases, and 12 bases lay between the germline ends. CDR3 loop: CASSSGPGPEAFF. CDR3 coding DNA: TGTGCCAGCAGTTCCGGACCGGGTCCTGAAGCTTTCTTT.

This clonotype was recorded at least ten times. This chain connects TRBV27 to TRBJ2-7; 7 positions agree with TRBD2. Trimming at V came to 0 bases and at J to 1 base, leaving 3 bases not matched to a gene. The CDR3 is 15 amino acids. Looked up from germline, CDR1 is MNHEY and CDR2 is SMNVEV (reference sequence). This CDR3 reads CASSLSSGVSYEQYF. CDR3 nucleotides: TGTGCCAGCAGTTTATCCAGCGGGGTTTCCTACGAGCAGTACTTC.

This clonotype was detected ten times or more. V is TRBV27 and J is TRBJ1-1; D remains ambiguous. This CDR3 comprises 13 residues. V lost 10 bases, J lost 1 base, and 13 bases lay in between. Looked up from germline, CDR1 is MNHEY and CDR2 is SMNVEV (reference sequence). The chain's CDR3 is CATRGAGNTEAFF. The CDR3 region has the DNA TGTGCCACCCGGGGTGCAGGGAACACTGAAGCTTTCTTT.

This clonotype was recorded many times. The CDR3 DNA is TGTGCCATCAGTGAATTGGACAGGGCGAGGGAGACCCAGTACTTC. Protein product: CAISELDRARETQYF. V usage is TRBV10-3 and J usage is TRBJ2-5, with 8 bases aligning to TRBD1. Germline V gives CDR1 ENHRY, CDR2 SYGVKD. V lost 3 bases and J lost 5; bases outside the gene matches: 8. This CDR3 is 15 amino acids long.

This clonotype was detected ten times or more. The V and J genes are TRBV2 and TRBJ2-2; D may be TRBD2 (6 bases). The CDR3 loop spans 14 amino acids. The V gene lost 7 bases and the J gene lost 3 bases, with 12 bases spanning the gap. Per the germline V gene, CDR1 is SNHLY and CDR2 is FYNNEI. DNA of the CDR3: TGTGCCAGCACCGAGGAGGGCTACACCGGGGAGCTGTTTTTT. Amino acid sequence: CASTEEGYTGELFF.

The gene calls are TRBV19 and TRBJ2-5; 7 bases align to TRBD1. Germline CDR1 and CDR2: LNHDA and SQIVND (reference sequence). Losses at the gene ends were 3 bases for V and 2 bases for J; bases not matched to a gene: 6. The CDR3 totals 15 residues. Here the CDR3 DNA reads TGTGCCAGTAGTATCGTCTGGACAGGACAAGAGACCCAGTACTTC. It translates to CASSIVWTGQETQYF. Complete variable domain (other parts from reference TRBV19 and TRBJ2-5): DGGITQSPKYLFRKEGQNVTLSCEQNLNHDAMYWYRQDPGQGLRLIYYSQIVNDFQKGDIAEGYSVSREKKESFPLTVTSAQKNPTAFYLCASSIVWTGQETQYFGPGTRLLVL.

The chain carries TRBV18 and TRBJ1-6; no clear D. Germline V gene data show CDR1 as KGHSH and CDR2 as LQKENI. The CDR3 is 13 amino acids. The V end lost 3 bases, the J end lost 10 bases, and 10 bases lay between the germline ends. This CDR3 reads CASSPLEGSPLHF. In nucleotides, the CDR3 is TGTGCCAGCTCACCCCTAGAAGGCTCACCCCTCCACTTT.

Ten or more counts support this clonotype. The chain joins TRBV5-4 to TRBJ2-7, with D perhaps assigned TRBD1 or TRBD2 (5 bases each). CDR1 SGHNT and CDR2 YYREEE come from the germline V gene (reference sequence). The CDR3 loop spans 14 amino acids. The germline V and J ends were trimmed by 7 bases and 2 bases, with 16 bases remaining between them. The chain's CDR3 is CASAKGRNPYEQYF. The CDR3 DNA reads as TGTGCCAGCGCAAAGGGACGGAATCCCTACGAGCAGTACTTC.

This clonotype was picked up many times. The DNA for the CDR3 is TGTGCCAGCAGCCCCGGTCGCGAGCAGTACTTC. It translates to CASSPGREQYF. The rearrangement links TRBV7-2 to TRBJ2-7; D gene ambiguous. The V end was cut by 5 bases, the J end by 6 bases, with 8 bases between. Per the germline V gene, CDR1 is SGHTA and CDR2 is FQGNSA. The CDR3 totals 11 residues.

In its sample, this clonotype was seen a few times. The CDR3 region is CASSQDGLADEQFF. The CDR3 nucleotides read TGCGCCAGCAGCCAAGATGGACTGGCGGACGAGCAGTTCTTC. This chain uses TRBV4-3 with TRBJ2-7; perhaps TRBD2 as D (5 bases). The better agreement between TRBJ2-1 and the DNA end casts doubt on the J call. The CDR3 length is 14 residues. CDR1 and CDR2 from the germline V gene are LGHNA and YSLEER.

This clonotype was counted many times. The CDR3 DNA follows: TGTGCCAGCAGTCCCGGGACTAGCGCAGGGGAGACCCAGTACTTC. Its translation: CASSPGTSAGETQYF. The chain carries TRBV28 and TRBJ2-5; 10 nucleotides agree with TRBD2. The germline gives CDR1 MDHEN, CDR2 SYDVKM. J gave up 5 bases and V 5 bases, and 8 bases lay outside the gene matches. The CDR3 is 15 residues long. The variable domain in full, completed from reference TRBV28 and TRBJ2-5, reads DVKVTQSSRYLVKRTGEKVFLECVQDMDHENMFWYRQDPGLGLRLIYFSYDVKMKEKGDIPEGYSVSREKKERFSLILESASTNQTSMYLCASSPGTSAGETQYFGPGTRLLVL.

The CDR3 region is CASSGGQGYGYTF. CDR3 DNA: TGTGCCAGCAGCGGAGGACAGGGCTATGGCTACACCTTC. J is TRBJ1-2 and V is TRBV11-2, with 8 nucleotides matching TRBD1. This CDR3 is 13 amino acids long. The germline gives CDR1 SGHAT, CDR2 FQNNGV. V trimming: 5 bases; J trimming: 4 bases; junction bases outside the gene matches: 3.

This clonotype was observed many times. The chain employs TRBV27 and TRBJ2-7; D uncertain. The CDR3 is 14 amino acids. The V gene lost 4 bases and the J gene lost 0 bases, with 10 bases spanning the gap. Germline CDR1 is MNHEY and CDR2 is SMNVEV (reference sequence). As DNA, the CDR3 is TGTGCCAGCAGTTGGGTGGGGTCCTCCTACGAGCAGTACTTC. This sequence encodes CASSWVGSSYEQYF.

This clonotype has at least ten counts. The chain joins TRBV29-1 to TRBJ2-1, with TRBD2 matching 11 bases. The V gene's germline CDR1 is SQVTM and CDR2 ANQGSEA. The CDR3 runs to 14 residues. The trim removed 7 bases at V and 6 bases at J, leaving 8 bases unmatched. The DNA of the CDR3 is TGCAGCGCCCAAACCGGGACTAGCGGCAATGAGCAGTTCTTC. It translates to CSAQTGTSGNEQFF.

On this clonotype: A much larger clone differs from this one at a single base, so this may be a read error. The rearrangement uses TRBV7-2 and TRBJ2-1; 8 bases are shared with TRBD2. This CDR3 region has 13 residues. Germline CDR1 and CDR2: SGHTA and FQGNSA. The CDR3 is CVSSTDSGGRRFF. CDR3 nucleotides: TGTGTCAGCAGCACCGATTCGGGAGGGCGGAGGTTCTTC.